This passage covers 31 T cell receptor beta chains from one sample sequenced in a study of blood T cell repertoires in COVID-19. Some clones are missing from TCRdb's copy, which holds only in-frame ones; the method was immunoSEQ multiplex PCR. The sample comprises roughly 400,000 clones, 90% of which are singletons, and around 0.6% rests with the top ten. The sequenced sample consisted of PBMCs or T cells enriched from blood (not recorded which). The origin of the receptors is a man aged 18 to 35 who had recovered from COVID-19.

The chain recombines TRBV7-9 with TRBJ1-6; 8 nucleotides agree with TRBD1. The CDR3 is 12 amino acids. From germline, CDR1 is SEHNR and CDR2 FQNEAQ (reference sequence). The V segment lost 5 bases and the J segment 11 bases; nucleotides outside the gene matches: 2. The CDR3 nucleotides are TGTGCCAGCAGCCCGGGACAGGCACCCCTCCACTTT. Protein sequence: CASSPGQAPLHF.

This chain uses TRBV6-1 with TRBJ2-1; 8 bases fit TRBD1. The germline V gene has CDR1 MNHNS and CDR2 SASEGT. Trimming cost V 3 bases and J 8 bases; bases outside gene matches: 6. This CDR3 is built from 14 residues. The CDR3 coding sequence is TGTGCCAGCAGTGATAGACAGGGGAAGGATGAGCAGTTCTTC. Encoded protein: CASSDRQGKDEQFF.

The CDR3 DNA is TGTGCCAGCAGCGCGAGGATCGCGGCCCTCAATACGCAGTATTTT. It specifies CASSARIAALNTQYF. V and J are TRBV7-2 and TRBJ2-3; no clear D gene. The CDR3 totals 15 residues. Per the germline V gene, CDR1 is SGHTA and CDR2 is FQGNSA. V was clipped by 5 bases and J by 7 bases, with 19 bases between them.

The chain carries TRBV20-1 and TRBJ1-4; 7 nucleotides match TRBD1. V was clipped by 5 bases and J by 8 bases; unmatched bases: 2. The CDR3 loop spans 11 amino acids. Germline-derived CDR1 and CDR2 are DFQATT and SNEGSKA (reference sequence). CDR3 sequence reads: CSAGDREKLFF. The CDR3 bases are TGCAGTGCTGGGGACAGAGAAAAACTGTTTTTT.

This chain links TRBV28 with TRBJ1-1; weak D call: TRBD1 (5 bases). Trimming stripped 3 bases from V and 1 base from J, with 12 bases between. This CDR3 comprises 15 residues. In germline, CDR1 is MDHEN, CDR2 SYDVKM. The CDR3 spells CASSFLQGPNTEAFF. CDR3 coding DNA: TGTGCCAGCAGTTTTCTCCAGGGCCCGAACACTGAAGCTTTCTTT.

V usage is TRBV27 and J usage is TRBJ1-5; 7 positions agree with TRBD1. Trimming took 6 bases from V and 3 from J; bases not matched to a gene: 8. CDR3 length: 15 amino acids. Germline CDR1 reads MNHEY; CDR2 reads SMNVEV (reference sequence). CDR3: CASRPGQRINQPQHF. The CDR3 DNA is TGTGCCAGCAGGCCGGGACAGAGGATCAATCAGCCCCAGCATTTT.

The chain combines TRBV10-2 with TRBJ1-5; possibly TRBD1 for D (6 bases). CDR3 length: 16 amino acids. Deletions cut 7 bases from V and 4 bases from J, with 20 bases between. Germline values: CDR1 WSHSY, CDR2 SAAADI. The CDR3 nucleotides read TGCGCCAGCAAGAGGGGAACAGGGTCACGAAATCAGCCCCAGCATTTT. Translated: CASKRGTGSRNQPQHF.

The chain has TRBV19 and TRBJ1-1, with D possibly TRBD1 on 6 matching bases. The V end was cut by 3 bases, the J end by 6 bases, with 14 bases between. The CDR3 spans 14 residues. Per germline, CDR1 LNHDA and CDR2 SQIVND (reference sequence). CDR3 nucleotides: TGTGCCAGTAGTATGTTGTTCAGGGGACCTGAAGCTTTCTTT. Its protein product is CASSMLFRGPEAFF.

The V gene is TRBV12-3 or TRBV12-4, the J gene TRBJ2-1; possibly TRBD1 for D (7 bases). CDR3 size: 13 residues. Trimming left V 6 bases short and J 8 bases short, with 14 bases between. The CDR3: CASSITGEDEQFF. DNA for the CDR3: TGTGCCAGCAGCATAACAGGGGAGGATGAGCAGTTCTTC.

The chain joins TRBV7-2 to TRBJ1-5; perhaps TRBD1 as D (5 bases). The germline V gene encodes CDR1 SGHTA and CDR2 FQGNSA. This CDR3 comprises 17 residues. Deletions cut 2 bases from V and 4 bases from J, with 18 bases between. DNA for the CDR3: TGTGCCAGCAGCTTACTCGGGGGGATGGGGAAAAATCAGCCCCAGCATTTT. Translating it yields CASSLLGGMGKNQPQHF. The variable domain in full, with the rest retrieved from reference TRBV7-2 and TRBJ1-5, is GAGVSQSPSNKVTEKGKDVELRCDPISGHTALYWYRQSLGQGLEFLIYFQGNSAPDKSGLPSDRFSAERTGGSVSTLTIQRTQQEDSAVYLCASSLLGGMGKNQPQHFGDGTRLSIL.

V usage is TRBV4-2 and J usage is TRBJ1-5; 8 positions match TRBD1. This CDR3 comprises 17 residues. Germline lookup yields CDR1 LGHNA and CDR2 YNFKEQ. The J segment lost 5 bases and the V segment lost 0 bases, leaving 9 bases of the junction unmatched. CDR3 sequence: CASSQDCRQGADQPQHF. CDR3 DNA: TGTGCCAGCAGCCAAGATTGTAGGCAGGGGGCCGATCAGCCCCAGCATTTT.

The V call is TRBV7-9, the J call TRBJ2-7; a possible D gene is TRBD2 (6 bases). CDR1 and CDR2 (germline): SEHNR, FQNEAQ (reference sequence). This CDR3 spans 14 amino acids. The V end was cut by 1 base, the J end by 3 bases, with 10 bases between. This CDR3 is CASSLGSGNYEQYF. The CDR3, as DNA: TGTGCCAGCAGCTTAGGTAGCGGAAACTACGAGCAGTACTTC.

The gene calls are TRBV27 and TRBJ2-1; D may be TRBD1 (5 bases). Germline V lookup: CDR1 MNHEY, CDR2 SMNVEV (reference sequence). V lost 8 bases, J lost 6 bases, and 20 bases lay in between. The CDR3 runs to 15 residues. The chain's CDR3 is CASSRVPPTVNEQFF. For the CDR3, the DNA is TGTGCCAGCTCACGAGTCCCCCCGACAGTCAATGAGCAGTTCTTC.

J is TRBJ1-2 and V is TRBV5-6; 8 bases line up with TRBD1. This CDR3 is built from 15 residues. From germline, CDR1 is SGHDT and CDR2 YYEEEE. V trimming: 4 bases; J trimming: 2 bases; junction bases outside the gene matches: 7. The CDR3 loop is CASSADDRGNYGYTF. In DNA, the CDR3 is TGTGCCAGCAGCGCAGACGACAGGGGAAACTATGGCTACACCTTC.

The chain recombines TRBV2 with TRBJ1-1; 7 bases match TRBD1. The CDR3 has 14 amino acids. CDR1 is SNHLY, CDR2 FYNNEI, per germline. With V trimmed by 2 bases and J by 6 bases, 6 bases remained unmatched. Written as DNA, the CDR3 is TGTGCCAGCAGTGAATTGAAGGGGGCCCCTGAAGCTTTCTTT. Protein product: CASSELKGAPEAFF.

The chain couples TRBV9 to TRBJ2-5; 13 nucleotides agree with TRBD2. Germline V gene sequence: CDR1 SGDLS, CDR2 YYNGEE. The ends lost 4 bases at V and 5 bases at J; junction bases unmatched: 8. The CDR3 has 16 residues. CDR3 region: CASSPTSGRALETQYF. Here the CDR3 DNA reads TGTGCCAGCAGCCCTACTAGCGGGAGGGCCTTGGAGACCCAGTACTTC. The entire variable domain, with the rest obtained from reference TRBV9 and TRBJ2-5, is as follows: DSGVTQTPKHLITATGQRVTLRCSPRSGDLSVYWYQQSLDQGLQFLIQYYNGEERAKGNILERFSAQQFPDLHSELNLSSLELGDSALYFCASSPTSGRALETQYFGPGTRLLVL.

This rearrangement joins TRBV28 to TRBJ2-7; D call uncertain. V was cut by 3 bases and J by 3 bases, with 12 bases left in between. The CDR3 covers 14 residues. Germline CDR1 MDHEN, CDR2 SYDVKM. The CDR3 DNA reads as TGTGCCAGCAGTTTTATGGCGGTCAACTACGAGCAGTACTTC. It encodes CASSFMAVNYEQYF.

This clone was counted a single time. The rearrangement uses TRBV28 and TRBJ2-7, with D maybe TRBD2 (5 bases). The CDR3 length is 13 residues. V was trimmed by 3 bases and J by 6 bases, leaving 12 bases between them. Germline values: CDR1 MDHEN, CDR2 SYDVKM. In DNA form, the CDR3 reads TGTGCCAGCAGTTTCCCCATTGAGGGCGAGCAGTACTTC. Translating it yields CASSFPIEGEQYF.

The chain combines TRBV29-1 with TRBJ2-2; D unresolved. Germline assignment: CDR1 SQVTM and CDR2 ANQGSEA. V was trimmed by 5 bases and J by 6 bases, leaving 10 bases between them. The CDR3 contains 12 residues. The chain's CDR3 is CSVFTEAGELFF. The CDR3 coding sequence is TGCAGCGTTTTCACAGAAGCCGGGGAGCTGTTTTTT.

The chain carries TRBV24-1 and TRBJ2-3; TRBD1 agrees at 11 bases. The CDR3 loop spans 14 amino acids. The germline gives CDR1 KGHDR, CDR2 SFDVKD. V lost 2 bases to trimming and J lost 10 bases; unmatched junction nucleotides: 4. The CDR3 here is CATSDSRDRGAQYF. CDR3 sequence (DNA): TGTGCCACCAGTGATTCTCGGGACAGGGGGGCGCAGTATTTT.

The V and J genes are TRBV27 and TRBJ1-2; TRBD1 aligns across 8 bases. With 3 bases clipped from V and 5 bases from J, the junction kept 5 bases outside the gene matches. Germline loops: CDR1 MNHEY, CDR2 SMNVEV (reference sequence). The CDR3 consists of 14 residues. CDR3 amino acids: CASSFRGLGYGYTF. In DNA, the CDR3 is TGTGCCAGCAGTTTCAGGGGGCTTGGATATGGCTACACCTTC.

CDR3 protein: CASSLGGARSPLHF. The CDR3 coding sequence is TGTGCCAGCAGCTTGGGGGGAGCTCGATCACCCCTCCACTTT. The chain employs TRBV5-5 and TRBJ1-6; D uncertain. Trimming removed 0 bases from V and 10 bases from J, with 11 bases in between. CDR3 length: 14 amino acids. CDR1 SGHKS and CDR2 YYEKEE come from the germline V gene (reference sequence).

The chain recombines TRBV4-1 with TRBJ1-3; D unclear. Germline V lookup: CDR1 MGHRA, CDR2 YSYEKL. The CDR3 totals 15 residues. Trimming shortened V by 7 bases and J by 1 base, and 14 bases separated the two germline ends. The CDR3 region has the DNA TGCGCCAGCACTGAGATAGGGAGGTCTGGAAACACCATATATTTT. Translated, it gives CASTEIGRSGNTIYF.

In its sample, this clone was seen once. The chain carries TRBV27 and TRBJ2-7, with a tentative D call TRBD2 (5 bases). Looked up from germline, CDR1 is MNHEY and CDR2 is SMNVEV (reference sequence). Trimming stripped 7 bases from V and 2 bases from J, with 21 bases between. The CDR3 spans 16 residues. The CDR3 is CASKASLLGRTYEQYF. The CDR3 DNA reads as TGTGCCAGCAAGGCTAGCTTGTTGGGTCGAACCTACGAGCAGTACTTC.

CDR3 sequence: CASSLAGYGYEQYF. The CDR3 nucleotides read TGTGCCAGCAGTCTGGCGGGATACGGGTACGAGCAGTACTTC. This chain links TRBV3-1 (or the pseudogene TRBV3-2) with TRBJ2-7; D may be TRBD2 (6 bases). Germline V gene data show CDR1 as LGHDT and CDR2 as YNNKEL (reference sequence). Trimming stripped 6 bases from V and 4 bases from J, with 16 bases between. The CDR3 consists of 14 residues.

V usage is TRBV27 and J usage is TRBJ2-1; 9 bases line up with TRBD2. CDR3 length: 17 residues. Losses at the gene ends were 3 bases for V and 6 bases for J; bases not matched to a gene: 12. Germline V CDR1 and CDR2: MNHEY, SMNVEV (reference sequence). DNA of the CDR3: TGTGCCAGCAGTTTTCGGCTAGCGGGAACCTCCGGCAATGAGCAGTTCTTC. It codes for CASSFRLAGTSGNEQFF.

The rearrangement links TRBV2 to TRBJ2-1; 11 bases match TRBD2. V was pared by 6 bases and J by 3 bases, with 4 bases of the junction left unmatched. Germline assignment: CDR1 SNHLY and CDR2 FYNNEI. CDR3 length equals 15 residues. This CDR3 is CASRVSGGVYNEQFF. The CDR3 nucleotides read TGTGCCAGCAGGGTTAGCGGGGGGGTCTACAATGAGCAGTTCTTC.

The rearrangement links TRBV12-3 or TRBV12-4 to TRBJ1-1; D perhaps matches TRBD1 (6 bases). V gave up 4 bases and J gave up 7 bases, with 10 bases separating them. This CDR3 is built from 12 residues. This chain's CDR3 is CASSYDRNEAFF. The CDR3 DNA reads TGTGCCAGCAGTTACGACAGGAATGAAGCTTTCTTT.

The chain is built from TRBV25-1 and TRBJ2-5; D not resolved. CDR3 length equals 14 residues. The germline V gene encodes CDR1 MGHDK and CDR2 SYGVNS. The germline V and J ends were trimmed by 3 bases and 1 base, with 9 bases remaining between them. The CDR3 DNA reads TGTGCCAGCAGTGACCTGGTCGGCCAAGAGACCCAGTACTTC. Translating gives CASSDLVGQETQYF.

The chain joins TRBV9 to TRBJ1-2, with D perhaps TRBD1 (5 bases). The ends were cut back, 0 bases at V and 6 bases at J, with 15 bases in the middle. The CDR3 covers 15 residues. The germline CDR1 and CDR2 sequences are SGDLS and YYNGEE. Written as DNA, the CDR3 is TGTGCCAGCAGCGTAGGAGGCAGGGCTTTCGATGGCTACACCTTC. This sequence encodes CASSVGGRAFDGYTF.

The chain is built from TRBV19 and TRBJ2-7; 8 positions match TRBD2. This CDR3 is built from 14 residues. J lost 2 bases, V lost 3 bases, and 3 bases had no gene match. CDR1 is LNHDA, CDR2 SQIVND, per germline (reference sequence). As DNA, the CDR3 is TGTGCCAGTAGTATCAGCGGGAGCACCTACGAGCAGTACTTC. It specifies CASSISGSTYEQYF.